Below, one TCR beta chain is given with its context. This clonotype was seen ten or more times. What this receptor recognizes is not known. The record has no base qualities; no much larger clone is one base away. This specimen belongs to a study of CD8 T cells in ankylosing spondylitis (dated by TCRdb to 2015 to 2018). Context from the whole study: To find TCR variants linked to disease, the study profiled T cell receptor beta repertoires in ankylosing spondylitis patients and healthy donors. Samples of peripheral blood were taken, and for ankylosing spondylitis patients, synovial fluid was collected as well. In total, the full study cohort was made up of roughly 110 healthy donors and approximately 27 ankylosing spondylitis patients.

Results the study describes overall, beyond this receptor: The disease-linked clones were reported to be significantly enriched in matched synovial fluid samples from ankylosing spondylitis patients. Blood from ankylosing spondylitis patients appeared to be characterized by a TCR beta motif composed of 7 to 9 highly homologous amino acid variants. In peripheral blood, the disease-linked clones were found at relatively low frequencies and had a CD8+ phenotype. Some motif variants were previously reported in synovial fluid and blood of reactive arthritis patients, suggesting common disease-initiation mechanisms.

CDR3 length: 14 amino acids, cysteine to phenylalanine. Solely the CDR3 DNA is kept, with 42 bases framed from the first base. Relative to germline, V is missing 7 bases and J is missing 7 bases, with 9 bases of the junction outside any gene match. The listed sequencing device is Illumina HiSeq 2500. Quantitative 5'-RACE with molecular barcodes was used to prepare TCR beta libraries. The authors processed their data as follows. To identify disease-linked TCR variants, a new computational method was used, one built on a probabilistic model of VDJ rearrangement. TCRdb passed the public sequencing reads through fastp at Q25 and MiXCR, retaining productive beta sequences. Identical CDR3 protein sequences are pooled into one entry, listed with their most common genes and DNA. The V and J calls here are based on TCRdb, not the publication. This sample holds around 130,000 distinct CDR3 sequences; roughly 9% were observed only once. The ten largest make up approximately 3.4% of the sample.

The sequencing input was blood, either unsorted or a sorted T cell fraction (not recorded which). The chain uses TRBV12-3 or TRBV12-4 and TRBJ1-5; TRBD1 aligns with 8 central bases. This clonotype was obtained from a male donor with ankylosing spondylitis or in good health (not recorded which). The CDR3 corresponds to CASTLDRGGQPQHF. Read as DNA, the sequence is TGTGCCAGCACTCTTGACAGGGGCGGACAGCCCCAGCATTTT.